These 26 T cell receptor beta chains were sequenced from one sample in a study of blood T cell repertoires in COVID-19 (dated by TCRdb to the early 2020s). The receptor library was made with the immunoSEQ multiplex PCR assay. TCRdb obtained this table from immuneACCESS and retained in-frame rearrangements with V and J assigned. These tables miss some clones; where compared with another copy, unresolved V genes account for less than half of the shortfall, and the remainder is unexplained. The sample yields about 380,000 clones; 85% to 90% were counted once. Clones ranked in the top ten supply 6.5% to 7% of the sample. Sequenced input: peripheral blood. All receptors come from a man aged 18 to 29 with active or convalescent COVID-19.

This clone was picked up a small number of times. This chain links TRBV19 with TRBJ2-1; D remains ambiguous. The CDR3 spans 13 residues. V lost 3 bases and J lost 1, with 4 bases in between. Per germline, CDR1 LNHDA and CDR2 SQIVND (reference sequence). CDR3 protein: CASSIGSYNEQFF. The CDR3 DNA sequence: TGTGCCAGTAGTATCGGTTCCTACAATGAGCAGTTCTTC.

This clone has more than one count but fewer than ten. V and J are TRBV6-6 and TRBJ1-4; D is possibly TRBD1 (5 bases). The CDR3 is made up of 12 amino acids. V lost 6 bases and J 8 bases, leaving 10 bases between the germline ends. CDR1 and CDR2 from the germline V gene are MNHNY and SVGAGI (reference sequence). The DNA for the CDR3 is TGTGCCAGCAGGGGGGGAGGGGAAAAACTGTTTTTT. It specifies CASRGGGEKLFF.

In its sample, this clone was seen once. The chain carries TRBV18 and TRBJ1-2; TRBD1 aligns across 7 bases. Germline V gives CDR1 KGHSH, CDR2 LQKENI. J gave up 4 bases and V 3 bases, and 11 bases lay outside the gene matches. CDR3 length: 16 amino acids. CDR3 sequence (DNA): TGTGCCAGCTCACCGGAGGACAGGCCGCGAGTCTATGGCTACACCTTC. Translated, it gives CASSPEDRPRVYGYTF.

To note about this clone: The sample holds other DNA sequences that translate to the same CDR3. The genes are TRBV28 and TRBJ1-2; unclear D gene. The length of the CDR3 is 13 residues. CDR1 and CDR2 from the germline V gene are MDHEN and SYDVKM. Trimming shortened V by 3 bases and J by 0 bases, and 5 bases separated the two germline ends. The chain's CDR3 is CASSLAANYGYTF. In nucleotides, the CDR3 is TGTGCCAGCAGTTTGGCCGCTAACTATGGCTACACCTTC.

The V call is TRBV7-6, the J call TRBJ1-5; D may be TRBD1 (5 bases). CDR1 is SGHVS and CDR2 is FNYEAQ in the germline V gene. Trimming pared 5 bases from V and 6 bases from J, leaving 29 bases between. This CDR3 is 19 amino acids long. The CDR3 spells CASSPMLPWIPGMGQPQHF. For the CDR3, the DNA is TGTGCCAGCAGCCCCATGCTTCCGTGGATACCAGGGATGGGTCAGCCCCAGCATTTT.

V usage is TRBV18 and J usage is TRBJ2-7; D might be TRBD1 (6 bases). The germline V gene has CDR1 KGHSH and CDR2 LQKENI. The CDR3 is made up of 13 amino acids. Trimming left V 3 bases short and J 4 bases short, with 10 bases between. CDR3 in amino acids: CASSPGARYEQYF. The CDR3 nucleotides are TGTGCCAGCTCACCGGGGGCCAGGTACGAGCAGTACTTC.

The V gene is TRBV4-3, the J gene TRBJ1-3; 7 positions agree with TRBD1. Germline CDR1 is LGHNA and CDR2 is YSLEER. This CDR3 is built from 16 residues. With 1 base clipped from V and 2 bases from J, the junction kept 5 bases outside the gene matches. The CDR3 DNA is TGCGCCAGCAGCCAAGGGAAGGGGGCCCCTGGAAACACCATATATTTT. Translated, it gives CASSQGKGAPGNTIYF.

The chain links TRBV19 to TRBJ2-1; weak D call: TRBD1 (5 bases). The germline V gene has CDR1 LNHDA and CDR2 SQIVND (reference sequence). The CDR3 length is 15 residues. The V gene lost 6 bases and the J gene lost 3 bases, with 15 bases spanning the gap. CDR3 in amino acids: CASSVGPSNYNEQFF. CDR3 sequence (DNA): TGTGCCAGTAGCGTGGGGCCCTCGAACTACAATGAGCAGTTCTTC.

V usage is TRBV9 and J usage is TRBJ2-1; no reliable D call. V was pared by 0 bases and J by 3 bases, with 19 bases between. Germline CDR1 reads SGDLS; CDR2 reads YYNGEE. The CDR3 is 18 amino acids. The CDR3 here is CASSVDNSVRLIYNEQFF. CDR3 DNA: TGTGCCAGCAGCGTAGATAATTCAGTTCGCCTCATCTACAATGAGCAGTTCTTC. Combining the CDR3 with reference TRBV9 and TRBJ2-1 gives the whole variable domain DSGVTQTPKHLITATGQRVTLRCSPRSGDLSVYWYQQSLDQGLQFLIQYYNGEERAKGNILERFSAQQFPDLHSELNLSSLELGDSALYFCASSVDNSVRLIYNEQFFGPGTRLTVL.

The V and J genes are TRBV20-1 and TRBJ2-1, with a weak D call TRBD2 (6 bases). The V gene lost 3 bases and the J gene lost 9 bases, with 9 bases spanning the gap. The germline V gene encodes CDR1 DFQATT and CDR2 SNEGSKA (reference sequence). The CDR3 length is 11 residues. The CDR3 nucleotides are TGCAGTGCTAGGACTAGGGGTGAGCAGTTCTTC. Translated: CSARTRGEQFF.

This chain uses TRBV19 with TRBJ1-6, with 7 nucleotides matching TRBD1. The CDR3 extends over 15 amino acids. CDR1 and CDR2 from the germline V gene are LNHDA and SQIVND (reference sequence). V lost 3 bases and J lost 9; bases outside the gene matches: 8. The CDR3 DNA reads as TGTGCCAGTAGTATCCCGGACAGGATGGGTTCACCCCTCCACTTT. It is translated as CASSIPDRMGSPLHF.

This sequence joins TRBV7-9 and TRBJ2-3, with TRBD1 as a possible D gene (6 bases). This CDR3 comprises 16 residues. The V and J ends lost 5 bases and 1 base respectively, with 16 bases between them. In germline, CDR1 is SEHNR, CDR2 FQNEAQ (reference sequence). The CDR3 DNA follows: TGTGCCAGCAGCCACCCGGGGACATATGGCACAGATACGCAGTATTTT. It specifies CASSHPGTYGTDTQYF. The complete variable domain, with remaining parts taken from reference TRBV7-9 and TRBJ2-3, reads DTGVSQNPRHKITKRGQNVTFRCDPISEHNRLYWYRQTLGQGPEFLTYFQNEAQLEKSRLLSDRFSAERPKGSFSTLEIQRTEQGDSAMYLCASSHPGTYGTDTQYFGPGTRLTVL.

The chain uses TRBV3-1 (or the pseudogene TRBV3-2) and TRBJ1-1; D gene uncertain. The V gene's germline CDR1 is LGHDT and CDR2 YNNKEL (reference sequence). Trimming shortened V by 4 bases and J by 7 bases, and 10 bases separated the two germline ends. CDR3 length: 12 residues. In DNA form, the CDR3 reads TGTGCCAGCAGCCCGGGGTCAATTGAAGCTTTCTTT. Residues: CASSPGSIEAFF.

This clone has just a few counts. The V and J genes are TRBV30 and TRBJ1-6; 8 nucleotides match TRBD1. Per the germline V gene, CDR1 is GTSNPN and CDR2 is SVGIG (reference sequence). The CDR3 is 14 amino acids. Trimming removed 2 bases from V and 9 bases from J; junction bases left unmatched: 6. The CDR3 coding sequence is TGTGCCTGGAGTCCCCAGGACAGGGTTTCACCCCTCCACTTT. Translation gives CAWSPQDRVSPLHF.

The chain uses TRBV6-5 and TRBJ1-1, with a tentative D call TRBD1 (5 bases). The germline CDR1 and CDR2 sequences are MNHEY and SVGAGI. This CDR3 has 14 amino acids. Trimming pared 1 base from V and 6 bases from J, leaving 12 bases between. CDR3 sequence reads: CASSYLGGDAEAFF. DNA for the CDR3: TGTGCCAGCAGTTACTTGGGGGGGGACGCTGAAGCTTTCTTT.

This clone appeared once. The chain is built from TRBV25-1 and TRBJ1-2; D gene unclear. Germline loops: CDR1 MGHDK, CDR2 SYGVNS. The V and J ends lost 1 base and 9 bases respectively, with 6 bases between them. The CDR3 loop spans 11 amino acids. The CDR3 loop reads CASSESRSYTF. CDR3 in DNA: TGTGCCAGCAGTGAATCGCGTAGCTACACCTTC.

This chain connects TRBV5-6 to TRBJ2-5; 12 bases are a match to TRBD2. CDR1 is SGHDT, CDR2 YYEEEE, per germline. The V and J ends lost 1 base and 0 bases, in that order; junction bases with no gene match: 1. The length of the CDR3 is 16 residues. Written as DNA, the CDR3 is TGTGCCAGCAGCTTGCGACTAGCGGGGGACCAAGAGACCCAGTACTTC. Its translation: CASSLRLAGDQETQYF.

DNA of the CDR3: TGTGCCAGCAGCTTAGTGTCAGGGGGATTGAATGGCTACACCTTC. Translated, it gives CASSLVSGGLNGYTF. The chain has TRBV7-2 and TRBJ1-2; TRBD1 matches at 7 bases. Losses at the gene ends were 1 base for V and 6 bases for J; bases not matched to a gene: 8. The CDR3 is made up of 15 amino acids. Germline V gives CDR1 SGHTA, CDR2 FQGNSA.

The chain uses TRBV27 and TRBJ1-2; D is perhaps TRBD1 (5 bases). CDR3 length: 14 amino acids. Germline-derived CDR1 and CDR2 are MNHEY and SMNVEV (reference sequence). Trimming took 4 bases from V and 1 from J, leaving 10 bases between them. Written as DNA, the CDR3 is TGTGCCAGCAGTTCCAGCAGGGTTAACTATGGCTACACCTTC. Its translation: CASSSSRVNYGYTF.

The chain couples TRBV5-1 to TRBJ2-2; 8 bases map to TRBD2. The V gene end was trimmed by 0 bases and the J gene end by 2 bases; junction bases not matched to a gene: 6. CDR1 is SGHRS, CDR2 YFSETQ, per germline. The CDR3 contains 17 residues. CDR3 region: CASSLASGSLNTGELFF. In nucleotides, the CDR3 is TGCGCCAGCAGCTTGGCTAGCGGGTCCCTAAACACCGGGGAGCTGTTTTTT.

The chain links TRBV4-3 to TRBJ1-1; D may be TRBD1 (6 bases). The germline V gene encodes CDR1 LGHNA and CDR2 YSLEER. Trimming stripped 2 bases from V and 1 base from J, with 11 bases between. The CDR3 contains 15 residues. In DNA, the CDR3 is TGCGCCAGCAGCCAACAGGGGACGGGGAACACTGAAGCTTTCTTT. Translated, it gives CASSQQGTGNTEAFF.

CDR3 coding DNA: TGCGCCAGCAGGGCCACGGGACACCCCACAGATACGCAGTATTTT. Amino acids: CASRATGHPTDTQYF. The chain employs TRBV5-1 and TRBJ2-3, with D possibly matching TRBD1 (6 bases). The CDR3 totals 15 residues. V lost 5 bases and J 2 bases, leaving 15 bases between the germline ends. The germline V gene has CDR1 SGHRS and CDR2 YFSETQ.

The J gene is TRBJ2-7, the V gene TRBV7-9; the D gene is possibly TRBD1 (7 bases). The V gene's germline CDR1 is SEHNR and CDR2 FQNEAQ (reference sequence). The CDR3 loop spans 14 amino acids. Trimming removed 3 bases at V and 2 bases at J, with 11 bases between. Written as DNA, the CDR3 is TGTGCCAGCAGCTTCAGGGGGGAGACCTACGAGCAGTACTTC. It yields the protein CASSFRGETYEQYF.

This chain links TRBV5-5 with TRBJ2-5; a weak D match, TRBD1 (5 bases). The V gene's germline CDR1 is SGHKS and CDR2 YYEKEE (reference sequence). The V end was cut by 0 bases, the J end by 4 bases, with 13 bases between. The CDR3 is 15 residues long. In DNA, the CDR3 is TGTGCCAGCAGCTTGGGGCAGGGTCCCACAGAGACCCAGTACTTC. Its protein product is CASSLGQGPTETQYF.

The table lists this clone with a few counts. The chain links TRBV19 to TRBJ1-1; 12 bases line up with TRBD1. CDR3 length: 15 amino acids. The V gene end was trimmed by 6 bases and the J gene end by 4 bases; junction bases not matched to a gene: 6. From germline, CDR1 is LNHDA and CDR2 SQIVND (reference sequence). CDR3 sequence reads: CASSPGTGGGTEAFF. The CDR3 DNA is TGTGCCAGTAGCCCCGGGACAGGGGGCGGCACTGAAGCTTTCTTT.

The rearrangement links TRBV18 to TRBJ1-1, with a possible D match to TRBD1 (6 bases). The CDR3 is 17 amino acids. Germline CDR1 reads KGHSH; CDR2 reads LQKENI. V lost 0 bases and J 1 base, leaving 15 bases between the germline ends. The CDR3 DNA is TGTGCCAGCTCACCACCGAATCCCGGGACACCGAACACTGAAGCTTTCTTT. Protein: CASSPPNPGTPNTEAFF.